These 9 T cell receptor beta chains originate from one sample sequenced in a study of blood T cell repertoires in COVID-19. Profiled with immunoSEQ multiplex PCR; TCRdb holds only in-frame clones, not every one. The sample lists 380,000 or so clones, around 92% occurring once. The sequenced sample was peripheral blood. The receptors derive from a man aged 40-49 years with acute or convalescent COVID-19.

The chain couples TRBV3-1 (or the pseudogene TRBV3-2) to TRBJ2-3, with unresolved D. The CDR3 totals 12 residues. V dropped 0 bases and J dropped 5 bases, with 3 bases sitting between them. Germline V lookup: CDR1 LGHDT, CDR2 YNNKEL (reference sequence). This CDR3 reads CASSQERDTQYF. Here the CDR3 DNA reads TGTGCCAGCAGCCAAGAGCGAGATACGCAGTATTTT.

The chain carries TRBV27 and TRBJ1-4; possibly TRBD1 for D (6 bases). The CDR3 runs 14 residues. In germline, CDR1 is MNHEY, CDR2 SMNVEV (reference sequence). V was clipped by 3 bases and J by 7 bases, with 12 bases between them. Here the CDR3 DNA reads TGTGCCAGCAGTTTCGCAGGGGAAGGTGAAAAACTGTTTTTT. Amino acids: CASSFAGEGEKLFF.

The V and J genes are TRBV2 and TRBJ1-2; unclear D gene. The CDR3 has 13 residues. V dropped 6 bases and J dropped 4 bases, with 12 bases sitting between them. Germline CDR1 SNHLY, CDR2 FYNNEI. CDR3 in DNA: TGTGCCAGCAGCCCCTTAGCTACCTATGGCTACACCTTC. Its translation is CASSPLATYGYTF.

The chain joins TRBV19 to TRBJ2-3; D unresolved. The ends were cut back, 8 bases at V and 0 bases at J, with 12 bases in the middle. CDR3 length: 14 amino acids. Germline loops: CDR1 LNHDA, CDR2 SQIVND (reference sequence). For the CDR3, the DNA is TGTGCCAGTTCTCAAGAGACTAGCACAGATACGCAGTATTTT. Translated, it gives CASSQETSTDTQYF.

V usage is TRBV11-3 and J usage is TRBJ2-7, with 8 bases matching TRBD1. The CDR3 runs 14 residues. J was trimmed by 5 bases and V by 4 bases; bases with no gene match: 7. Germline CDR1 is SGHNT and CDR2 is YENEEA. The CDR3 coding sequence is TGTGCCAGCAGCTCCGTGACAGGGGCCGACGAGCAGTACTTC. Encoded protein: CASSSVTGADEQYF.

In nucleotides, the CDR3 is TGTGCCAGTAGTAACGAGCGGGGGGGCCCCGGCGGGGAGCTGTTTTTT. It yields the protein CASSNERGGPGGELFF. This chain links TRBV19 with TRBJ2-2; 10 nucleotides match TRBD2. The germline gives CDR1 LNHDA, CDR2 SQIVND (reference sequence). Losses at the gene ends were 4 bases for V and 7 bases for J; bases not matched to a gene: 9. There are 16 residues in the CDR3.

The chain combines TRBV11-1 with TRBJ2-7, with 8 bases matching TRBD1. The germline V gene has CDR1 SGHAT and CDR2 FQDESV (reference sequence). This CDR3 is built from 13 residues. Trimming took 5 bases from V and 2 from J; bases not matched to a gene: 2. The CDR3 DNA reads as TGTGCCAGCAGCAGGACAGGGACCTACGAGCAGTACTTC. It encodes CASSRTGTYEQYF.

This clone was observed a handful of times. V is TRBV7-2 and J is TRBJ2-3; tentative D call: TRBD2 (5 bases). The germline V gene has CDR1 SGHTA and CDR2 FQGNSA. Trimming cost V 2 bases and J 2 bases, with 11 bases left between them. This CDR3 has 15 residues. CDR3 region: CASSLIGLATDTQYF. In nucleotides, the CDR3 is TGTGCCAGCAGCTTAATTGGACTGGCCACAGATACGCAGTATTTT.

This chain connects TRBV2 to TRBJ1-5; D unclear. The germline V gene encodes CDR1 SNHLY and CDR2 FYNNEI. V was cut by 2 bases and J by 5 bases, with 10 bases left in between. The CDR3 runs 14 residues. The CDR3 loop is CASSETTDDQPQHF. DNA of the CDR3: TGTGCCAGCAGTGAAACTACCGATGATCAGCCCCAGCATTTT.